The clone carrying this T cell receptor beta chain was seen more than once but under ten times. Trimming stripped 6 bases from V and 0 bases from J, with 9 bases between. CDR1 LNHNV and CDR2 YYDKDF come from the germline V gene (reference sequence). This CDR3 comprises 13 residues. Investigators prepared the TCR beta libraries by applying iRepertoire HTBI primers and Arm-PCR of CDR3 regions. TCRdb ran MiXCR on the multiplex PCR reads and lists one entry per CDR3 protein. This sample has about 460,000 distinct CDR3 sequences, with 20% to 25% found just once. These data are taken from a study of regulatory T cells in long-lasting Graves disease. Time point indicated: persistent/refractory GD, antithyroid drugs over 5 years with positive TRAb. Generation of the TCR library employed RNA extracted from PBMCs.

The chain links TRBV15 to TRBJ2-7; D gene unclear. Source: peripheral blood mononuclear cells (PBMCs), taken when the disease was refractory, from a patient treated with antithyroid drugs. This TCR derives from a female donor with Graves disease. CDR3 residues: CATRGGSSYEQYF. As DNA, the CDR3 is TGTGCCACCAGGGGCGGAAGCTCCTACGAGCAGTACTTC.